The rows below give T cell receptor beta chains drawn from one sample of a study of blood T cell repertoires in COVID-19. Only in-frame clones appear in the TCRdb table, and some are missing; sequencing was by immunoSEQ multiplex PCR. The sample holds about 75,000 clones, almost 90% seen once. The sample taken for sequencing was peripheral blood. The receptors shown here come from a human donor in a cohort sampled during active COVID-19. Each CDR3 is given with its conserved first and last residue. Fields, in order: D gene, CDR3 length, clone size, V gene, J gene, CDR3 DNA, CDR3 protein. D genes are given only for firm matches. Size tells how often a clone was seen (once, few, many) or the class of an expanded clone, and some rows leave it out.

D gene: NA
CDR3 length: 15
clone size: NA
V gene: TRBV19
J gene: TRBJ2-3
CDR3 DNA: TGTGCCAGTAGTATCGGTTGGGCTAGCGAGACTACGCAGTATTTT
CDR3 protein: CASSIGWASETTQYF

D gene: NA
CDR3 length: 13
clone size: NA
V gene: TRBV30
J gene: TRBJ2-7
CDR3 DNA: TGTGCCTGGAGTGCCGCTAGCGTGGGTGAGCAGTACTTC
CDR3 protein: CAWSAASVGEQYF

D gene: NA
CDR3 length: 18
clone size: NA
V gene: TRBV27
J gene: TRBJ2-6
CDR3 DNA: TGTGCCAGCAGTTTATACCCCAGGGCCGTCTCTGGGGCCAACGTCCTGACTTTC
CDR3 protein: CASSLYPRAVSGANVLTF

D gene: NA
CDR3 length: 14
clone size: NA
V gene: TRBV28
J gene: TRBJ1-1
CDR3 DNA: TGTGCCAGCAGTTTATTGGAGGGGACCACTGAAGCTTTCTTT
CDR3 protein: CASSLLEGTTEAFF

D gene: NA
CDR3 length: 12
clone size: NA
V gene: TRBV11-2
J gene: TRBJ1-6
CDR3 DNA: TGTGCCAGCAGCTTAGTGGACAGACCCCTCCACTTT
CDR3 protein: CASSLVDRPLHF

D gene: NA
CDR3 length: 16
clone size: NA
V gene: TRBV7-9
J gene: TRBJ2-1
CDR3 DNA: TGTGCCAGCAGCTTACGGGCAGGGATGGGCTACAATGAGCAGTTCTTC
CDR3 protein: CASSLRAGMGYNEQFF

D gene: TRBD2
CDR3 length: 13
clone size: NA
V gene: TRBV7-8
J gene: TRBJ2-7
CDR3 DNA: TGTGCCAGCAGCTTATCCAGCGGGGGGGACCTCTACTTC
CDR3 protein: CASSLSSGGDLYF

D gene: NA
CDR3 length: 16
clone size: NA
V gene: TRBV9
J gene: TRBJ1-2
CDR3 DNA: TGTGCCAGCAGCTCCCCCGATGGTGACAGGCTTTATGGCTACACCTTC
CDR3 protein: CASSSPDGDRLYGYTF

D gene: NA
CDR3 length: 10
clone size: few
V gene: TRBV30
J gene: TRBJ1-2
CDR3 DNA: TGTGCCTCCGGGAACTATGGCTACACCTTC
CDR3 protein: CASGNYGYTF

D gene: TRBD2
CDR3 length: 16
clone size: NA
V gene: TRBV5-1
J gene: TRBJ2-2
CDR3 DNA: TGCGCCAGCAGCTTGGAAGGACTAGCGGGAGCAGGGGAGCTGTTTTTT
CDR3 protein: CASSLEGLAGAGELFF

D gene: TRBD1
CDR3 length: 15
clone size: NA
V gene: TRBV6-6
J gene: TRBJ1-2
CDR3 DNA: TGTGCCAGCAGAGAGCCCGCAGGGGGCGCGGAAGGCTACACCTTC
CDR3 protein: CASREPAGGAEGYTF

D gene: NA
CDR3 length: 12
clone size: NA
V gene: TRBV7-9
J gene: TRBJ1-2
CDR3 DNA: TGTGCCAGCAGCGTCGACATCGGCGGCTACACCTTC
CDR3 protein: CASSVDIGGYTF

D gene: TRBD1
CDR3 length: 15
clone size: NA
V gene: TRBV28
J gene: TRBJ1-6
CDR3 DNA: TGTGCCACCTTGACGGACAGGGGGTATAATTCACCCCTCCACTTT
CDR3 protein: CATLTDRGYNSPLHF

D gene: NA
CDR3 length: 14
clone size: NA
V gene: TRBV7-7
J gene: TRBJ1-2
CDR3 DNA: TGTGCCAGCAGCCCCCTCCAGGGTAACTATGGCTACACCTTC
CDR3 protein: CASSPLQGNYGYTF

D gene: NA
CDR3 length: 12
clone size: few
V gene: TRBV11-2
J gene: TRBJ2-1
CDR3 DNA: TGTGCCAGCAGCTTATTATTCCATGAGCAGTTCTTC
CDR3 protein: CASSLLFHEQFF

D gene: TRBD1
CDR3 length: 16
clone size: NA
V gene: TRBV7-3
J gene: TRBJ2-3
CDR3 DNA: TGTGCCAGCAGCCGGGGGACAGGGGTTATGAGAGATACGCAGTATTTT
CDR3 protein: CASSRGTGVMRDTQYF

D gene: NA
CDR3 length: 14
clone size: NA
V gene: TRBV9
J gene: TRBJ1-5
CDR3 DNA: TGTGCCAGCAACCCGGCGGGGGGGAATCAGCCCCAGCATTTT
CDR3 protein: CASNPAGGNQPQHF

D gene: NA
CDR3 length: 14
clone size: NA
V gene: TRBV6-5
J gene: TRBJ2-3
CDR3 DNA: TGTGCCAGCAGCCTCAGGGGGGATTTAGATACGCAGTATTTT
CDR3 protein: CASSLRGDLDTQYF

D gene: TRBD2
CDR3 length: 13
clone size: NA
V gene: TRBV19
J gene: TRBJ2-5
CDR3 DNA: TGTGCCAGTAGTAGGCCGGGGGGGGAGACCCAGTACTTC
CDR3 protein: CASSRPGGETQYF

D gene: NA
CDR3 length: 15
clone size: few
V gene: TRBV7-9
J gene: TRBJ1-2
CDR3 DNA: TGTGCCAGCAGCCAACCAGGGTCGGAGTGGAATGGCTACACCTTC
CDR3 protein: CASSQPGSEWNGYTF

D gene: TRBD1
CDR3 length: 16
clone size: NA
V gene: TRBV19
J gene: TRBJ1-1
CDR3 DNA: TGTGCCAGTAAAACGAGAAGACAGGGCGAGAACACTGAAGCTTTCTTT
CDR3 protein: CASKTRRQGENTEAFF

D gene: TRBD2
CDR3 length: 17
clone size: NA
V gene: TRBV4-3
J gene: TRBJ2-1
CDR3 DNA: TGCGCCAGCAGCCAAGAAGGACAGCGGGGGGGCACCCATGAGCAGTTCTTC
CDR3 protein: CASSQEGQRGGTHEQFF

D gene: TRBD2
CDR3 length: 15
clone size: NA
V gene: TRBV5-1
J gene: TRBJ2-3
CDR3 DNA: TGCGCCAGCAGCTGGACTAGCGGGAGTGCAGATACGCAGTATTTT
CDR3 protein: CASSWTSGSADTQYF

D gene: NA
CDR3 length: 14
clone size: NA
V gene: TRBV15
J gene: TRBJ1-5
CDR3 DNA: TGTGCCACCAGCTGGCAGCCGGGGGATCAGCCCCAGCATTTT
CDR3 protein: CATSWQPGDQPQHF

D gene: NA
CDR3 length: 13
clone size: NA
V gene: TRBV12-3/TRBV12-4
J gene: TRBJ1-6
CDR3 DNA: TGTGCCAGCAGTCCTAAGCGCTATTCACCCCTCCACTTT
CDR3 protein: CASSPKRYSPLHF

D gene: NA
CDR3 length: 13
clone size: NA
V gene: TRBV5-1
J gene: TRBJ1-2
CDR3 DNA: TGCGCCAGCAGCTTACGAGGGTATGAAGGCTACACCTTC
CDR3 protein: CASSLRGYEGYTF

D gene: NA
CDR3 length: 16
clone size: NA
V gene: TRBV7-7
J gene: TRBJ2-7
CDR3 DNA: TGTGCCAGCAGCCCAGAGGGGGTACCCACCTCCTACGAGCAGTACTTC
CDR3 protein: CASSPEGVPTSYEQYF

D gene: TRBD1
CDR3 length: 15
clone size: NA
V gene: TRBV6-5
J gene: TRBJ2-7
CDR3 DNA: TGTGCCAGCAGTTACCGACGGGACAGGACCTACGAGCAGTACTTC
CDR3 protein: CASSYRRDRTYEQYF

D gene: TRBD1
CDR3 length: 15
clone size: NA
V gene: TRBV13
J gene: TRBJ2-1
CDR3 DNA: TGTGCCAGCAGCAGTGGGGACAGGAATTACAATGAGCAGTTCTTC
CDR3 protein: CASSSGDRNYNEQFF

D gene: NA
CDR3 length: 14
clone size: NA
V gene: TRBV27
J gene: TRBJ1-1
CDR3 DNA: TGTGCCAGCAGTTTCGGGCCCGGGGGCACTGAAGCTTTCTTT
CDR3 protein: CASSFGPGGTEAFF

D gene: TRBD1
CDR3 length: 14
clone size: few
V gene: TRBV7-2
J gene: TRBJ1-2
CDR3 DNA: TGTGCCAGCAGCTTAGAACCAGGGGGCCTTGGCTACACCTTC
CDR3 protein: CASSLEPGGLGYTF

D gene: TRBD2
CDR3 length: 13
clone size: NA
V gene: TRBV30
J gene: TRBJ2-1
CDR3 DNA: TGTGCCTGGGGCCTATCTAGCGGGAGCGAGCAGTTCTTC
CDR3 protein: CAWGLSSGSEQFF

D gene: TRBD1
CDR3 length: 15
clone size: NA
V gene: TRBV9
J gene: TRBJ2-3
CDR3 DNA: TGTGCCAGCAGCGTAGCTGGGACAGGGGAACATACGCAGTATTTT
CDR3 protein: CASSVAGTGEHTQYF

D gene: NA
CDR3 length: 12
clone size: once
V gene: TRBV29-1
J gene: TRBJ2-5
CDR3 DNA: TGCAGCGTTTTACGCGGACAAGAGACCCAGTACTTC
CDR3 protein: CSVLRGQETQYF

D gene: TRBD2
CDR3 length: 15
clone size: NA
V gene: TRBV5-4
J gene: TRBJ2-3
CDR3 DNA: TGTGCCAGCAGCCGGGGGGGGGCCCTCACAGATACGCAGTATTTT
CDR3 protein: CASSRGGALTDTQYF

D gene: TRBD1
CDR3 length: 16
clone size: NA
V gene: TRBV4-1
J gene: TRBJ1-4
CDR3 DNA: TGCGCCAGCAGTTACCCGGGAGGGGACAGTGGTGAAAAACTGTTTTTT
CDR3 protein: CASSYPGGDSGEKLFF

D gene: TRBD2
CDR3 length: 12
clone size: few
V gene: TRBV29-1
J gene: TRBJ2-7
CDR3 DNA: TGCAGCGTCGGCGCCGGGACTAACGAGCAGTACTTC
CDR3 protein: CSVGAGTNEQYF

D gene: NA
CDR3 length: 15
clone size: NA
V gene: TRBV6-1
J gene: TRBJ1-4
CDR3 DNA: TGTGCCAGCAGTGATGGGGGGGGGCGAGATGAAAAACTGTTTTTT
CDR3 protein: CASSDGGGRDEKLFF

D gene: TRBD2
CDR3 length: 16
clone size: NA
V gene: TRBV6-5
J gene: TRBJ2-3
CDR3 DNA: TGTGCCAGCAGTTACGGTCGGCTAGCGGGCACAGATACGCAGTATTTT
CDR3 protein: CASSYGRLAGTDTQYF

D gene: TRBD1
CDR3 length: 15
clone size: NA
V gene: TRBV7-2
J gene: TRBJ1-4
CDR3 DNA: TGTGCCAGCAGCTTTCAGGGGGCAACTAATGAAAAACTGTTTTTT
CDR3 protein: CASSFQGATNEKLFF

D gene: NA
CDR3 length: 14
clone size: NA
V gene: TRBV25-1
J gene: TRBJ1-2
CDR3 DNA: TGTGCCAGCAGTGAATATGGGCATAACTATGGCTACACCTTC
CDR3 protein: CASSEYGHNYGYTF

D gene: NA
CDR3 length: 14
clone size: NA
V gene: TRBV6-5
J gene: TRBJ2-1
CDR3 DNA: TGTGCCAGCAGGCTTGGACTTCAATACAATGAGCAGTTCTTC
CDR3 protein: CASRLGLQYNEQFF

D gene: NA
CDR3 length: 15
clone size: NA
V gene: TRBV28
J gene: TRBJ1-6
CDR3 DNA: TGTGCCAGCGGGCGGGGGGCGGGGGCGGTATCACCCCTCCACTTT
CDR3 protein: CASGRGAGAVSPLHF

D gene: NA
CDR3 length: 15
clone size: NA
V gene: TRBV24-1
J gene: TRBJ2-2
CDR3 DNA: TGTGCCACCAGTGATCCTAACTACGGGACCGGGGAGCTGTTTTTT
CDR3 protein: CATSDPNYGTGELFF

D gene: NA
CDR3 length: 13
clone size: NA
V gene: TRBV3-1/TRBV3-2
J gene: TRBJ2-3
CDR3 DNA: TGTGCCAGCAGCCAAGGTCGCGGCCGGACGCAGTATTTT
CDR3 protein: CASSQGRGRTQYF

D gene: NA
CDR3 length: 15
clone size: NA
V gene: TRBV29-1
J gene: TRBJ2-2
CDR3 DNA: TGCAGCGTTGCGGGGCTAGCGTCTATAACCGGGGAGCTGTTTTTT
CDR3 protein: CSVAGLASITGELFF

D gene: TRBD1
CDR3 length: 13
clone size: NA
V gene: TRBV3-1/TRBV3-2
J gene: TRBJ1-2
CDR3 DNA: TGTGCCAGCAGCCTAGGACAGGGCTATGGCTACACCTTC
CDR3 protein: CASSLGQGYGYTF

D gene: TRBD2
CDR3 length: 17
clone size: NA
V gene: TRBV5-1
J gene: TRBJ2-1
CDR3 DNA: TGCGCCAGCAGCCCCGGGACTAGCTGGAGCTCCTACAATGAGCAGTTCTTC
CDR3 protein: CASSPGTSWSSYNEQFF

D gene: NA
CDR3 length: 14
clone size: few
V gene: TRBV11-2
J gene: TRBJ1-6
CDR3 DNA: TGTGCCAGCAGCTTGGGGGGAGGAAAGTCACCCCTCCACTTT
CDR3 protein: CASSLGGGKSPLHF

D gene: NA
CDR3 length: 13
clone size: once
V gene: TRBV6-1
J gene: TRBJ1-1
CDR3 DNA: TGTGCCAGCAGTGAAGGCGGGAACACTGAAGCTTTCTTT
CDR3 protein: CASSEGGNTEAFF